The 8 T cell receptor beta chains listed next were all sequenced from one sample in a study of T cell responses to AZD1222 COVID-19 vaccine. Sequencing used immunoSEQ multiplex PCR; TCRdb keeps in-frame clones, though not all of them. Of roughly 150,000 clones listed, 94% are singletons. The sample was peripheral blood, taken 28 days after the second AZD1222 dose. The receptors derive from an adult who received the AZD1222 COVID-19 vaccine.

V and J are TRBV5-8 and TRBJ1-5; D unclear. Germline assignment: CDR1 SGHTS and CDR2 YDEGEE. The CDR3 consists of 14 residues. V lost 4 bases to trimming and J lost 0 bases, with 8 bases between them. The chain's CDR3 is CASSRHGSNQPQHF. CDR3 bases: TGTGCCAGCAGCCGACACGGTAGCAATCAGCCCCAGCATTTT. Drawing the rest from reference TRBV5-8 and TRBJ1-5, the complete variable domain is EAGVTQSPTHLIKTRGQQATLRCSPISGHTSVYWYQQALGLGLQFLLWYDEGEERNRGNFPPRFSGRQFPNYSSELNVNALELEDSALYLCASSRHGSNQPQHFGDGTRLSIL.

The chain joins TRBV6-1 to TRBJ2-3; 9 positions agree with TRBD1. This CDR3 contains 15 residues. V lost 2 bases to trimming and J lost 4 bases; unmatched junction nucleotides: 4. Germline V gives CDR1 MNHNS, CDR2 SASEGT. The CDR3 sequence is CASSESTGGADTQYF. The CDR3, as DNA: TGTGCCAGCAGTGAAAGCACAGGGGGCGCAGATACGCAGTATTTT.

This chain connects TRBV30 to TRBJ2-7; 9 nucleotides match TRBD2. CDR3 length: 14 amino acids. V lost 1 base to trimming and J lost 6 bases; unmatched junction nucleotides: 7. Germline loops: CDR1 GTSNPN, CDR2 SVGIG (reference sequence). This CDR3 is CAWSAGTSFSEQYF. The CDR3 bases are TGTGCCTGGAGTGCCGGGACTAGCTTTAGCGAGCAGTACTTC.

CDR3 sequence: CASSDQYNEQFF. Here the CDR3 DNA reads TGTGCCAGCAGTGACCAATACAATGAGCAGTTCTTC. V is TRBV6-1 and J is TRBJ2-1; D gene ambiguous. The CDR3 spans 12 residues. The V end was cut by 3 bases, the J end by 4 bases, with 4 bases between. Germline CDR1 reads MNHNS; CDR2 reads SASEGT.

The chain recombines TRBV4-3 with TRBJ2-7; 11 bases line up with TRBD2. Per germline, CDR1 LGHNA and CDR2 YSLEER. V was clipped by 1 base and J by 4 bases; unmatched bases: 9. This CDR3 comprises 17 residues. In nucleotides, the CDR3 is TGCGCCAGCAGCCAAGGGCCCCTAGCGGGAGGAGTATACGAGCAGTACTTC. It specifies CASSQGPLAGGVYEQYF.

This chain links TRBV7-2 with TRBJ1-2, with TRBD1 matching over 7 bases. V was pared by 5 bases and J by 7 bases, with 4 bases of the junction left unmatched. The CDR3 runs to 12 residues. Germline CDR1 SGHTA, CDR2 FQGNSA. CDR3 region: CASSPDRAGYTF. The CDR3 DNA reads TGTGCCAGCAGCCCCGACAGGGCTGGCTACACCTTC.

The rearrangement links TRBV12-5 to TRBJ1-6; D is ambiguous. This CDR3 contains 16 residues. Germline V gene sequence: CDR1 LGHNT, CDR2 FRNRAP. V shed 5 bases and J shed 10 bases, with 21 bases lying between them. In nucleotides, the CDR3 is TGTGCTAGTGGTCCAGTTGGAGCGGGGAACAGATCACCCCTCCACTTT. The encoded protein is CASGPVGAGNRSPLHF. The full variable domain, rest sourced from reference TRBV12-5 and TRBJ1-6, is DARVTQTPRHKVTEMGQEVTMRCQPILGHNTVFWYRQTMMQGLELLAYFRNRAPLDDSGMPKDRFSAEMPDATLATLKIQPSEPRDSAVYFCASGPVGAGNRSPLHFGNGTRLTVT.

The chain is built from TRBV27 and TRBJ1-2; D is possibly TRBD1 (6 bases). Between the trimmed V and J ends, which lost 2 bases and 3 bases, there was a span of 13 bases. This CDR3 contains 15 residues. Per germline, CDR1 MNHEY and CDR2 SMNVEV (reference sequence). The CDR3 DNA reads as TGTGCCAGCAGTTTACGGGGGGACACGGACTATGGCTACACCTTC. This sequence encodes CASSLRGDTDYGYTF.